Below, 29 T cell receptor beta chains from the same sample are listed, as sequenced in a study of shared clonotypes between healthy human individuals. Produced via immunoSEQ multiplex PCR; TCRdb's table is partial and in-frame only. The sample shows 740,000 or so clones, around 73% of them seen only once. The sequencing input was memory CD4+ T cells sorted from blood. Indicated subset: CD45RA-negative fraction. Receptors originate from a woman aged 25 to 45 in good health.

This clone occurred a few times. The chain joins TRBV7-2 to TRBJ2-3, with D uncertain. This CDR3 has 12 residues. Looked up from germline, CDR1 is SGHTA and CDR2 is FQGNSA. V dropped 6 bases and J dropped 4 bases, with 8 bases sitting between them. CDR3 sequence: CASRGEADTQYF. The CDR3 bases are TGTGCCAGCAGGGGTGAAGCAGATACGCAGTATTTT.

As for this clone: With a much larger clone just one base away, this may be a read error. This CDR3 is also generated by other DNA sequences in the sample. This sequence joins TRBV30 and TRBJ1-5, with 7 bases fitting TRBD1. Trimming took 3 bases from V and 2 from J; bases not matched to a gene: 1. Germline V lookup: CDR1 GTSNPN, CDR2 SVGIG (reference sequence). The CDR3 consists of 13 residues. The CDR3 loop is CAWSGTGNQPQHF. Written as DNA, the CDR3 is TGTGCCTGGAGCGGGACAGGCAATCAGCCCCAGCATTTT.

J is TRBJ2-6 and V is TRBV4-1, with D possibly being TRBD1 (5 bases). The CDR3 sequence is 17 residues long. Trimming left V 1 base short and J 0 bases short, with 10 bases between. Germline V gene data show CDR1 as MGHRA and CDR2 as YSYEKL. CDR3 DNA sequence: TGCGCCAGCAGCCAAGCCCCCGACAGCTCTGGGGCCAACGTCCTGACTTTC. Translation gives CASSQAPDSSGANVLTF.

CDR3 in amino acids: CASSRIMGQGYEQYF. CDR3 sequence (DNA): TGCGCCAGCAGCCGCATTATGGGACAGGGCTACGAGCAGTACTTC. The chain couples TRBV5-1 to TRBJ2-7; 9 nucleotides match TRBD1. V lost 4 bases and J lost 3; bases outside the gene matches: 8. The CDR3 sequence is 15 residues long. Germline V lookup: CDR1 SGHRS, CDR2 YFSETQ.

The chain joins TRBV28 to TRBJ2-7; no clear D. V lost 4 bases, J lost 3 bases, and 7 bases lay in between. Looked up from germline, CDR1 is MDHEN and CDR2 is SYDVKM. The CDR3 contains 12 residues. The CDR3 nucleotides are TGTGCCAGCAGTTCTAAGCGCTACGAGCAGTACTTC. Its protein is CASSSKRYEQYF. Based on the CDR3 plus reference TRBV28 and TRBJ2-7, the full variable domain is DVKVTQSSRYLVKRTGEKVFLECVQDMDHENMFWYRQDPGLGLRLIYFSYDVKMKEKGDIPEGYSVSREKKERFSLILESASTNQTSMYLCASSSKRYEQYFGPGTRLTVT.

The V gene is TRBV6-1, the J gene TRBJ2-7; 9 positions match TRBD2. The CDR3 spans 14 residues. Germline V gene data show CDR1 as MNHNS and CDR2 as SASEGT. V shed 6 bases, J shed 1 base, and the junction held 4 bases outside the gene matches. Here the CDR3 reads CASRRLAVSYEQYF. The CDR3 nucleotides are TGTGCCAGCAGGAGACTAGCGGTATCCTACGAGCAGTACTTC.

J is TRBJ1-2 and V is TRBV19; TRBD1 matches 12 bases. The germline CDR1 and CDR2 sequences are LNHDA and SQIVND (reference sequence). J gave up 5 bases and V 5 bases, and 9 bases lay outside the gene matches. This CDR3 comprises 16 residues. The CDR3 loop is CASSSPPGQGAYGYTF. The CDR3 nucleotides are TGTGCCAGTAGTTCCCCGCCGGGACAGGGGGCGTATGGCTACACCTTC.

The sample holds a few counts of this clone. Here the CDR3 reads CNPLGREALPHFYEQYF. For the CDR3, the DNA is TGCAACCCTCTCGGGCGGGAGGCTCTCCCCCACTTCTACGAGCAGTACTTC. The chain employs TRBV10-2 and TRBJ2-7, with 8 bases that match TRBD2. CDR1 and CDR2 from the germline V gene are WSHSY and SAAADI. The CDR3 runs 17 residues.

This rearrangement joins TRBV19 to TRBJ1-2, with a weak D call TRBD1 (5 bases). This CDR3 spans 13 amino acids. Germline V gives CDR1 LNHDA, CDR2 SQIVND (reference sequence). Deletions cut 6 bases from V and 8 bases from J, with 16 bases between. CDR3 DNA: TGTGCCAGTAGCGGGGCAGGGAGGAGCGGCTACACCTTC. Protein: CASSGAGRSGYTF.

This clone was counted a few times. The chain joins TRBV5-1 to TRBJ2-7; D is perhaps TRBD1 (6 bases). Germline V CDR1 and CDR2: SGHRS, YFSETQ. The length of the CDR3 is 18 residues. The V and J ends lost 4 bases and 0 bases respectively, with 23 bases between them. The CDR3 DNA reads as TGCGCCAGCAGCCTGCAAACGGCCGGGACAAGTATCTCCTACGAGCAGTACTTC. Amino acids: CASSLQTAGTSISYEQYF.

V and J are TRBV7-6 and TRBJ2-1, with D tentatively TRBD2 (5 bases). Trimming took 0 bases from V and 6 from J, leaving 12 bases between them. From germline, CDR1 is SGHVS and CDR2 FNYEAQ. This CDR3 has 15 amino acids. CDR3 DNA sequence: TGTGCCAGCAGCTTAGCGTTCAGCGGAAGCAATGAGCAGTTCTTC. It codes for CASSLAFSGSNEQFF. Full variable domain (missing parts from reference TRBV7-6 and TRBJ2-1): GAGVSQSPRYKVTKRGQDVALRCDPISGHVSLYWYRQALGQGPEFLTYFNYEAQQDKSGLPNDRFSAERPEGSISTLTIQRTEQRDSAMYRCASSLAFSGSNEQFFGPGTRLTVL.

This clone was found many times. The CDR3 nucleotides are TGTGCCAGCAGTTCGAAAGCAGGCACAGATACGCAGTATTTT. Translation gives CASSSKAGTDTQYF. The chain recombines TRBV6-5 with TRBJ2-3; no firm D call. The CDR3 is 14 residues long. The germline V gene has CDR1 MNHEY and CDR2 SVGAGI. V dropped 4 bases and J dropped 1 base, with 9 bases sitting between them.

The CDR3 DNA sequence: TGTGCCTGGAGTGTACACCGGCTTTCTAACTATGGCTACACCTTC. Translating it yields CAWSVHRLSNYGYTF. The rearrangement uses TRBV30 and TRBJ1-2; no definite D call. The CDR3 spans 15 residues. The germline CDR1 and CDR2 sequences are GTSNPN and SVGIG (reference sequence). Trimming removed 0 bases from V and 0 bases from J, with 11 bases in between.

As regards this clone: This specimen includes other DNA sequences encoding the same CDR3. V is TRBV5-1 and J is TRBJ2-1; 9 bases align to TRBD2. CDR3 length: 15 residues. The germline V gene has CDR1 SGHRS and CDR2 YFSETQ. After removal of 2 bases from V and 6 bases from J, the junction contained 6 bases not matched to a gene. CDR3 loop: CASSLQTSGVNEQFF. CDR3 DNA sequence: TGCGCCAGCAGCTTACAGACTAGCGGCGTCAATGAGCAGTTCTTC.

This clone was seen a single time. J is TRBJ2-4 and V is TRBV28; unclear D gene. The CDR3 has 13 residues. The germline V gene has CDR1 MDHEN and CDR2 SYDVKM. The germline V and J ends were trimmed by 3 bases and 2 bases, with 5 bases remaining between them. CDR3 sequence: CASSFTPKNIQYF. The CDR3 DNA is TGTGCCAGCAGTTTCACCCCCAAAAACATTCAGTACTTC.

V usage is TRBV7-9 and J usage is TRBJ2-2; 10 bases align to TRBD2. The junction had 12 bases not matched to a gene; V was cut back by 0 bases and J by 8 bases. The CDR3 totals 18 residues. Germline assignment: CDR1 SEHNR and CDR2 FQNEAQ (reference sequence). CDR3 residues: CASSLAPVLAGISGELFF. Written as DNA, the CDR3 is TGTGCCAGCAGCTTAGCGCCGGTACTAGCGGGAATATCAGGGGAGCTGTTTTTT. The full variable domain, its missing parts supplied by reference TRBV7-9 and TRBJ2-2, is DTGVSQNPRHKITKRGQNVTFRCDPISEHNRLYWYRQTLGQGPEFLTYFQNEAQLEKSRLLSDRFSAERPKGSFSTLEIQRTEQGDSAMYLCASSLAPVLAGISGELFFGEGSRLTVL.

The chain is built from TRBV11-2 and TRBJ2-3; D gene ambiguous. The CDR3 runs to 16 residues. The V and J ends lost 0 bases and 2 bases respectively, with 12 bases between them. Germline values: CDR1 SGHAT, CDR2 FQNNGV. Here the CDR3 DNA reads TGTGCCAGCAGCTTAGATAATCCTGGAGCCACAGATACGCAGTATTTT. Translated, it gives CASSLDNPGATDTQYF.

The chain recombines TRBV29-1 with TRBJ2-3, with TRBD2 matching over 15 bases. The V gene's germline CDR1 is SQVTM and CDR2 ANQGSEA. V shed 1 base, J shed 1 base, and the junction held 6 bases outside the gene matches. There are 18 residues in the CDR3. As DNA, the CDR3 is TGCAGCGTTGAAGGCTGGACTAGCGGGAGGGCCCGCACAGATACGCAGTATTTT. Translating it yields CSVEGWTSGRARTDTQYF.

The rearrangement links TRBV19 to TRBJ2-1; 12 nucleotides agree with TRBD2. The germline V gene encodes CDR1 LNHDA and CDR2 SQIVND (reference sequence). Losses at the gene ends were 3 bases for V and 7 bases for J; bases not matched to a gene: 13. CDR3 length: 18 amino acids. This chain's CDR3 is CASSIRRLTSGSRNEQFF. The DNA of the CDR3 is TGTGCCAGTAGTATCAGGCGGTTGACTAGCGGGAGTCGGAATGAGCAGTTCTTC.

The V call is TRBV6-1, the J call TRBJ1-3; 8 bases are a match to TRBD1. Germline V gives CDR1 MNHNS, CDR2 SASEGT. The CDR3 runs to 15 residues. The V segment lost 3 bases and the J segment 2 bases; nucleotides outside the gene matches: 3. Here the CDR3 reads CASSDQGAPGNTIYF. The CDR3 bases are TGTGCCAGCAGTGATCAGGGGGCTCCTGGAAACACCATATATTTT.

Comment on this clone: Other DNA sequences from this sample encode an identical CDR3 as well. V usage is TRBV6-1 and J usage is TRBJ1-2, with 10 bases that match TRBD1. Trimming cost V 5 bases and J 2 bases; bases outside gene matches: 5. The CDR3 is 15 residues long. Germline CDR1 MNHNS, CDR2 SASEGT. Here the CDR3 reads CASSLPGQGNYGYTF. The CDR3, as DNA: TGTGCCAGCAGTTTACCGGGACAGGGGAACTATGGCTACACCTTC.

This clone was seen once. This chain joins TRBV7-7 and TRBJ2-3, with a weak D call TRBD1 (5 bases). This CDR3 is built from 14 residues. V gave up 0 bases and J gave up 3 bases, with 7 bases separating them. CDR1 is SSHAT and CDR2 is FNYEAQ in the germline V gene (reference sequence). The CDR3 loop is CASSLAQGTDTQYF. CDR3 DNA: TGTGCCAGCAGCTTAGCGCAGGGTACAGATACGCAGTATTTT.

CDR3 bases: TGTGCCAGCAGACCCGCCGGGAGCGGGGCCGGGGAGCTGTTTTTT. Translated, it gives CASRPAGSGAGELFF. The J gene is TRBJ2-2, the V gene TRBV27; 7 positions agree with TRBD2. This CDR3 has 15 residues. V lost 6 bases, J lost 6 bases, and 10 bases stayed unmatched. From germline, CDR1 is MNHEY and CDR2 SMNVEV (reference sequence).

This chain uses TRBV29-1 with TRBJ2-1; no reliable D call. Trimming shortened V by 4 bases and J by 7 bases, and 14 bases separated the two germline ends. The germline gives CDR1 SQVTM, CDR2 ANQGSEA. This CDR3 is built from 13 residues. The CDR3 DNA reads TGCAGCGTTGTGGTAGTAGGATGGAATGAGCAGTTCTTC. It translates to CSVVVVGWNEQFF.

This chain uses TRBV7-2 with TRBJ1-4; unclear D gene. This CDR3 spans 17 amino acids. V lost 3 bases and J 0 bases, leaving 14 bases between the germline ends. CDR1 SGHTA and CDR2 FQGNSA come from the germline V gene. CDR3 nucleotide sequence: TGTGCCAGCAGCTTCGGACCCTCATATGCAACTAATGAAAAACTGTTTTTT. Its protein is CASSFGPSYATNEKLFF.

This clone has just one count. The chain has TRBV30 and TRBJ2-3; the D gene is possibly TRBD1 (6 bases). The V gene's germline CDR1 is GTSNPN and CDR2 SVGIG (reference sequence). Deletions cut 3 bases from V and 0 bases from J, with 13 bases between. The CDR3 consists of 15 residues. The CDR3 loop reads CAWRQGLLSTDTQYF. The CDR3, as DNA: TGTGCCTGGAGGCAGGGGCTCCTAAGCACAGATACGCAGTATTTT.

The gene calls are TRBV10-3 and TRBJ2-7; 10 bases align to TRBD2. The length of the CDR3 is 17 residues. Germline V gives CDR1 ENHRY, CDR2 SYGVKD. V lost 0 bases to trimming and J lost 5 bases; unmatched junction nucleotides: 10. CDR3 DNA: TGTGCCATCAGTGAGTCTGCCTCTAGCGGGAGAACGCACGAGCAGTACTTC. It yields the protein CAISESASSGRTHEQYF.

This clone appeared many times. The V call is TRBV6-1, the J call TRBJ1-3; D is unresolved. The CDR3 covers 13 residues. With 4 bases removed from V and 0 bases from J, the gap between germline ends came to 4 bases. Germline assignment: CDR1 MNHNS and CDR2 SASEGT. This CDR3 is CASSATSGNTIYF. The CDR3 DNA reads TGTGCCAGCAGTGCTACCTCTGGAAACACCATATATTTT.

The rearrangement joins TRBV28 to TRBJ2-3; no firm D call. This CDR3 region has 12 residues. Germline CDR1 and CDR2: MDHEN and SYDVKM. V lost 4 bases, J lost 7 bases, and 9 bases lay in between. CDR3 residues: CASSYSINTQYF. CDR3 nucleotides: TGTGCCAGCAGTTATTCGATTAATACGCAGTATTTT.